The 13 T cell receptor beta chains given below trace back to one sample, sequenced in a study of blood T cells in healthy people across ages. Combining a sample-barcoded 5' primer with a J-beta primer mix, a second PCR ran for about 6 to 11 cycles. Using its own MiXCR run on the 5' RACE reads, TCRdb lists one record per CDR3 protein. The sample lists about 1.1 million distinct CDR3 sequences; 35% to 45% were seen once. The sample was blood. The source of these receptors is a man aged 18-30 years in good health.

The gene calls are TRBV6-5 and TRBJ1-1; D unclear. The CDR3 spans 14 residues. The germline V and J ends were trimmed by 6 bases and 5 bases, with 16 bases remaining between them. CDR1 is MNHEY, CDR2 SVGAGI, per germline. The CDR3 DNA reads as TGTGCCAGCAGCCCCAATACCGACGGGACTGAAGCTTTCTTT. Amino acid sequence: CASSPNTDGTEAFF.

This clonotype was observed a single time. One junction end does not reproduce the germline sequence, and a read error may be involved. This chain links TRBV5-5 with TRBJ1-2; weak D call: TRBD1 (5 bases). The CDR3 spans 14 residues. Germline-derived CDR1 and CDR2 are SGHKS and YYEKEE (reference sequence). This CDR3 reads CTSRLDGGNYGYTF. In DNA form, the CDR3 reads TGTACCAGCAGACTCGACGGGGGTAACTATGGCTACACCTTC.

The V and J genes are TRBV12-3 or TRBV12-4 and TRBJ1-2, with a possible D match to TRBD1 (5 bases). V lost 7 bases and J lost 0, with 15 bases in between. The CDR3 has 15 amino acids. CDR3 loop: CASTQGAVANYGYTF. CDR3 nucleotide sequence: TGTGCCAGCACCCAAGGGGCAGTAGCTAACTATGGCTACACCTTC.

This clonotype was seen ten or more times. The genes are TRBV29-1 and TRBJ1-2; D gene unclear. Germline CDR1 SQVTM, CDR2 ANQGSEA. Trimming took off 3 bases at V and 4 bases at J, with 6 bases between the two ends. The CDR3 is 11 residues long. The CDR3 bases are TGCAGCGTTGAGAAGGGCTATGGCTACACCTTC. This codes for CSVEKGYGYTF.

The CDR3 region is CASSVAIVGRSDGYTF. CDR3 in DNA: TGTGCCAGCAGCGTAGCTATAGTGGGCAGGTCGGATGGCTACACCTTC. The chain employs TRBV9 and TRBJ1-2; D gene ambiguous. The germline V gene has CDR1 SGDLS and CDR2 YYNGEE. CDR3 length equals 16 residues. Trimming stripped 0 bases from V and 6 bases from J, with 18 bases between.

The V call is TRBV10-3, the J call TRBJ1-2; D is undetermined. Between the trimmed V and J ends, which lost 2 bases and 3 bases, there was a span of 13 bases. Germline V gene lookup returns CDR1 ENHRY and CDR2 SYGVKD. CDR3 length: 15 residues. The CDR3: CAISETHPADYGYTF. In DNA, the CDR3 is TGTGCCATCAGTGAGACGCACCCGGCGGACTATGGCTACACCTTC.

The CDR3 DNA sequence: TGTGCCAGCAGCTTAGAATTTCGGGGGGGTCAGGTTACGCAGTATTTT. Translation: CASSLEFRGGQVTQYF. The chain couples TRBV7-2 to TRBJ2-3; 8 bases line up with TRBD2. The CDR3 is made up of 16 amino acids. Looked up from germline, CDR1 is SGHTA and CDR2 is FQGNSA. Trimming at V came to 1 base and at J to 8 bases, leaving 11 bases not matched to a gene.

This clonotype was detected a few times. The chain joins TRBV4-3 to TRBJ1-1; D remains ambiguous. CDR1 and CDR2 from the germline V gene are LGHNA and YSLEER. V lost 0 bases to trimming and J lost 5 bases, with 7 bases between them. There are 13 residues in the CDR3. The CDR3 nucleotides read TGCGCCAGCAGCCAAGAACGTAGGACTGAAGCTTTCTTT. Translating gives CASSQERRTEAFF.

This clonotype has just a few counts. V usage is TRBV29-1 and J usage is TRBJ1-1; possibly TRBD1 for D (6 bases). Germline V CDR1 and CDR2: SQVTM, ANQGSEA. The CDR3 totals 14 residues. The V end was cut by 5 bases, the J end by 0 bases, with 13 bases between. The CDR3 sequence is CSVWTEPLNTEAFF. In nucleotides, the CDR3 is TGCAGCGTTTGGACAGAGCCATTGAACACTGAAGCTTTCTTT.

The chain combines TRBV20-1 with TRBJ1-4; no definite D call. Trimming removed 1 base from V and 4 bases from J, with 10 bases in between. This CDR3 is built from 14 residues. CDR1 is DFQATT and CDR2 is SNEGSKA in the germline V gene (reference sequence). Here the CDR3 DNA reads TGCAGTGCTAGAGTCGGAAAGGGTAATGAAAAACTGTTTTTT. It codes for CSARVGKGNEKLFF.

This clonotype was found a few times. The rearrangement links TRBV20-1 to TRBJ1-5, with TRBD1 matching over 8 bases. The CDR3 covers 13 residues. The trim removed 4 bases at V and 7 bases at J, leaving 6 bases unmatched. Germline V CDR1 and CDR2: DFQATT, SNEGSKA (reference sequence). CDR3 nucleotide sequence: TGCAGTGCTAAAGACAGGGGATGGCAGCCCCAGCATTTT. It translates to CSAKDRGWQPQHF.

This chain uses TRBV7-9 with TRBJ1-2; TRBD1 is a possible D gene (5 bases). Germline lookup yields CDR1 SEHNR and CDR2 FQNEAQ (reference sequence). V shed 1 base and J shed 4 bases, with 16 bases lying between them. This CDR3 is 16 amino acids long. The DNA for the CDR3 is TGTGCCAGCAGCTTAGATGCTCAGCGAGGGACCTATGGCTACACCTTC. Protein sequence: CASSLDAQRGTYGYTF.

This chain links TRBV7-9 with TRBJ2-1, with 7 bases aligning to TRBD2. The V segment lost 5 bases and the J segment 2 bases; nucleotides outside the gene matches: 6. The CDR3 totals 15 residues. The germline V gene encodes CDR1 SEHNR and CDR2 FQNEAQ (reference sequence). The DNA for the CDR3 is TGTGCCAGCAGCGCTGGACTAGGACCCTACAATGAGCAGTTCTTC. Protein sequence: CASSAGLGPYNEQFF.